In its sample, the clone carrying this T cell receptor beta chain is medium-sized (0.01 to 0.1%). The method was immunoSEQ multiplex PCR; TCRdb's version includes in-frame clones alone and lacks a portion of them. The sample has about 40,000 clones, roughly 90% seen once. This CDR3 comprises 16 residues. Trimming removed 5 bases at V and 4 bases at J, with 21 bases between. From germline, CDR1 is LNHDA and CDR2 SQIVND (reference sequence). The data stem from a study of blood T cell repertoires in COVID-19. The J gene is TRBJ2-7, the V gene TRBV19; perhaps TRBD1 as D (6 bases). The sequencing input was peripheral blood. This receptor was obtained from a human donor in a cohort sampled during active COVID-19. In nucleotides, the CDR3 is TGTGCCAGTAGTCCTCAGGGGATTCCCCCAGGGTACGAGCAGTACTTC. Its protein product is CASSPQGIPPGYEQYF.